A few counts support the clone carrying this TCR beta chain. Through a sample-barcoded 5' primer and a J-beta primer mix, a second PCR was run for roughly 7 to 12 cycles. The template-switch adaptor, which had 12 random nucleotides, put a tag on each cDNA molecule. MiXCR was run by TCRdb on the 5' RACE reads, yielding one entry per CDR3 protein. The sample consists of 540,000 or so distinct CDR3 sequences, around 24% of them appearing once. The sample comes from a study of blood T cells in healthy people across ages. Separately, the same data were catalogued under a study of T cells of mothers and their children. As that report states: A few healthy Caucasian mothers, along with their six children, were the donors.

Material for sequencing was blood. The clonotype comes from a boy younger than 18 in good health.

CDR3 in DNA: TGCGCCAGCAGCCCTCGGGAGTGGGCCTACAATGAGCAGTTCTTC. It specifies CASSPREWAYNEQFF. The J gene is TRBJ2-1, the V gene TRBV4-1; maybe TRBD2 (6 bases). This CDR3 has 15 residues. CDR1 is MGHRA, CDR2 YSYEKL, per germline. Trimming stripped 4 bases from V and 2 bases from J, with 12 bases between.